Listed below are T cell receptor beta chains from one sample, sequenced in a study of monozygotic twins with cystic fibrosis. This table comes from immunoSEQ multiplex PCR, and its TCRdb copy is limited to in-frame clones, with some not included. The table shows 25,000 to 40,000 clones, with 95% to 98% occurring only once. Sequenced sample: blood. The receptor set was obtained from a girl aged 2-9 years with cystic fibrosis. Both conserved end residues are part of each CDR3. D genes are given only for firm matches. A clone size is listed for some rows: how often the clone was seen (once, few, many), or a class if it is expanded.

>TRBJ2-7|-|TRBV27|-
CASSLLEAGSSEQYF
TGTGCCAGCAGTTTATTGGAGGCAGGGTCAAGCGAGCAGTACTTC
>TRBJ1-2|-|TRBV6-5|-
CASREKGTNYGYTF
TGTGCCAGCAGGGAAAAGGGGACTAACTATGGCTACACCTTC
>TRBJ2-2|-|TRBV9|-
CASSVGGTGELFF
TGTGCCAGCAGCGTAGGAGGGACCGGGGAGCTGTTTTTT
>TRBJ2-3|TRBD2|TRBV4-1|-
CASSQAGRTDTQYF
TGCGCCAGCAGCCAAGCCGGGAGGACAGATACGCAGTATTTT
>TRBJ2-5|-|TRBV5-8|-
CASSLGGAQETQYF
TGTGCCAGCAGCCTGGGGGGGGCACAAGAGACCCAGTACTTC
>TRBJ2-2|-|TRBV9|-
CASAGQYANTGELFF
TGTGCCAGCGCGGGGCAGTACGCGAACACCGGGGAGCTGTTTTTT
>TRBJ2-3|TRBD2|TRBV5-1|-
CASSLYGSGPSTDTQYF
TGCGCCAGCAGCTTGTACGGTAGCGGGCCTAGCACAGATACGCAGTATTTT
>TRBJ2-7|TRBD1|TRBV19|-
CASSRTGQGYEQYF
TGTGCCAGTAGTAGGACAGGGCAGGGCTACGAGCAGTACTTC
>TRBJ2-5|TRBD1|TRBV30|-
CAWRLGQAIQETQYF
TGTGCCTGGAGGCTAGGACAGGCAATACAAGAGACCCAGTACTTC
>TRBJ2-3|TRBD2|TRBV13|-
CASSLGTQTSGIYTQYF
TGTGCCAGCAGCTTAGGGACCCAGACTAGCGGGATTTATACGCAGTATTTT
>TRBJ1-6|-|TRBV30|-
CAWTSQGYSPLHF
TGTGCCTGGACGAGTCAGGGGTATTCACCCCTCCACTTT
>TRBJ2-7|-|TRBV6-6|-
CASSYMQRNEQYF
TGTGCCAGCAGTTATATGCAGCGGAACGAGCAGTACTTC
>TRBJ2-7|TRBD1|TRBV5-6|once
CASSSFWTGLGEQYF
TGTGCCAGCAGCTCGTTTTGGACAGGGCTCGGCGAGCAGTACTTC
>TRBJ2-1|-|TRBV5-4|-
CASSPRLGTYNEQFF
TGTGCCAGCAGCCCTCGACTAGGAACTTACAATGAGCAGTTCTTC
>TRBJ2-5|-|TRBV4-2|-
CASSLEVGLETQYF
TGTGCCAGCAGCCTCGAGGTAGGGTTGGAGACCCAGTACTTC
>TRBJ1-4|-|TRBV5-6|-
CASSTSGRQLFF
TGTGCCAGCAGCACTTCCGGGAGACAACTGTTTTTT
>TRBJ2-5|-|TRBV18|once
CASSAGRTIEETQYF
TGTGCCAGCTCAGCGGGACGGACGATAGAAGAGACCCAGTACTTC
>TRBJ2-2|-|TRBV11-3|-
CASSFVGGGELFF
TGTGCCAGCAGCTTTGTCGGTGGCGGGGAGCTGTTTTTT
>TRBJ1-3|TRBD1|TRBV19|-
CASSRGQGVGNTIYF
TGTGCCAGTAGCAGGGGACAGGGGGTCGGAAACACCATATATTTT
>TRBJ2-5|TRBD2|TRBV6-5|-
CASKRGAGGRQYF
TGTGCCAGCAAAAGGGGAGCGGGAGGGCGGCAGTACTTC
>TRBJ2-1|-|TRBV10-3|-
CAISALSGGEQFF
TGTGCCATCAGTGCTCTCTCCGGGGGCGAGCAGTTCTTC
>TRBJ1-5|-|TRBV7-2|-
CASSSGSYSNQPQHF
TGTGCCAGCAGCTCAGGATCATATAGCAATCAGCCCCAGCATTTT
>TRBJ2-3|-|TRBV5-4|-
CASSWDGRADTQYF
TGTGCCAGCAGCTGGGACGGAAGGGCAGATACGCAGTATTTT
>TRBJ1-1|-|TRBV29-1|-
CSAPGDGTEAFF
TGCAGCGCGCCGGGGGACGGGACTGAAGCTTTCTTT
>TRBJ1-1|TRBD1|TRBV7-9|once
CASSSRTGPARNTEAFF
TGTGCCAGCAGCTCCCGGACAGGGCCCGCCCGGAACACTGAAGCTTTCTTT
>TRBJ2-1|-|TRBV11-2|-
CASSPGFDEQFF
TGTGCCAGCAGTCCTGGGTTCGATGAGCAGTTCTTC
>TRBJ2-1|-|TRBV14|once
CASSRLPGDNNEQFF
TGTGCCAGCAGTCGACTTCCCGGAGATAACAATGAGCAGTTCTTC
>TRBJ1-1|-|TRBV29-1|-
CSVGAEMNTEAFF
TGCAGCGTGGGGGCGGAGATGAACACTGAAGCTTTCTTT
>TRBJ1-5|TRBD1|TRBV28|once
CASSPGTGSNQPQHF
TGTGCCAGCAGCCCCGGGACAGGCAGCAATCAGCCCCAGCATTTT
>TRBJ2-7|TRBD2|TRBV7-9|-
CASSPGLAGGSYEQYF
TGTGCCAGCAGCCCCGGACTAGCGGGAGGCTCCTACGAGCAGTACTTC
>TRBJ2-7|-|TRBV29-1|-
CSVEGTGFAYEQYF
TGCAGCGTTGAAGGCACAGGGTTCGCCTACGAGCAGTACTTC
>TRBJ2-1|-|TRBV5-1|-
CASSSSASSYNEQFF
TGCGCCAGCAGCTCTAGCGCGAGCTCCTACAATGAGCAGTTCTTC
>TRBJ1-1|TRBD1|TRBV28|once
CASRAPGGYTEAFF
TGTGCCAGCAGGGCACCAGGGGGGTACACTGAAGCTTTCTTT
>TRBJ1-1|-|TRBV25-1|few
CASSNAAQAFF
TGTGCCAGCAGTAACGCCGCCCAAGCTTTCTTT
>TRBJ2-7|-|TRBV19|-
CASEDRSSYEQYF
TGTGCCAGTGAGGACAGAAGCTCCTACGAGCAGTACTTC
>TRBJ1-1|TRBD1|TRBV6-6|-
CASSSIQGRDTEAFF
TGTGCCAGCAGTTCTATACAGGGGAGGGACACTGAAGCTTTCTTT
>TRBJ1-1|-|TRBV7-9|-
CASSIVPNSIRAFF
TGTGCCAGCAGCATCGTTCCTAACAGCATCAGGGCTTTCTTT
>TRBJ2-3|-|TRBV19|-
CASSPLQSSTDTQYF
TGTGCCAGTAGTCCCCTACAGAGTAGCACAGATACGCAGTATTTT
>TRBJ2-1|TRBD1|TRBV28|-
CASSLLYRGRLSEQFF
TGTGCCAGCAGTTTACTCTACAGGGGCCGGCTTAGTGAGCAGTTCTTC
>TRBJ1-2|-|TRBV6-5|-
CASSLALAWGYTF
TGTGCCAGCAGTTTGGCGCTAGCGTGGGGCTACACCTTC
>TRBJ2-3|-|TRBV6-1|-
CASSGQVQDTQYF
TGTGCCAGCAGTGGGCAGGTTCAAGATACGCAGTATTTT
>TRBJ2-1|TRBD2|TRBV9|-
CASSTTGLVDEQFF
TGTGCCAGCAGCACAACCGGACTAGTCGATGAGCAGTTCTTC
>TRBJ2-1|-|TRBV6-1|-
CASSDRGEGYNEQFF
TGTGCCAGCAGTGATAGGGGGGAGGGATACAATGAGCAGTTCTTC
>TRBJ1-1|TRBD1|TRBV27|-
CASSPDRANTNTEAFF
TGTGCCAGCAGTCCGGACAGGGCAAACACGAACACTGAAGCTTTCTTT
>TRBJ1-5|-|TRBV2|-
CASTDPRDWGGQPQHF
TGTGCCAGCACCGACCCCCGGGACTGGGGCGGTCAGCCCCAGCATTTT
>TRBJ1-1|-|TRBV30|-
CAWSKGVAFF
TGTGCCTGGAGTAAGGGGGTGGCTTTCTTT
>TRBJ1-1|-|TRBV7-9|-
CASSLGDMEAFF
TGTGCCAGCAGCTTAGGGGACATGGAAGCTTTCTTT
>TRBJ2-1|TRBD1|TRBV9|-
CASSVRDSSYNEQFF
TGTGCCAGCAGCGTAAGGGACAGCTCCTACAATGAGCAGTTCTTC
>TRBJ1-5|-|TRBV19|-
CASSIGGLSRVMQPQHF
TGTGCCAGTAGTATTGGAGGCCTTTCCCGGGTCATGCAGCCCCAGCATTTT
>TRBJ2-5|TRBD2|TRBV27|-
CASSSGGTQYF
TGTGCCAGCAGTTCGGGAGGGACCCAGTACTTC
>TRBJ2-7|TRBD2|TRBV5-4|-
CASSLTQLAGGPLGSYEQYF
TGTGCCAGCAGCTTGACCCAACTAGCGGGAGGCCCCCTTGGGTCCTACGAGCAGTACTTC
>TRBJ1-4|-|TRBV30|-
CAWRAQANEKLFF
TGTGCCTGGAGAGCTCAGGCTAATGAAAAACTGTTTTTT